This TCR beta chain was recovered during a study of OX40 agonist ivuxolimab in advanced cancers. Study information: A male proportion of over 75% was recorded, with mean age around 64 years and range about 20 to 90. Partial responses were achieved by three patients, one with hepatocellular carcinoma and two with cutaneous melanoma. Study-wide results and limits: CD4+ and CD8+ blood T cells expanded clonally by week 6 at 0.1 to 3.0 mg/kg.

Clones were read by immunoSEQ multiplex PCR, and TCRdb kept only the in-frame ones, dropping some. The sample contains tens of thousands of clones, about 88% of which appear only once. Comment on this clone: Its antigen is unknown.

CDR3 length: 14 amino acids. Between the trimmed V and J ends, which lost 0 bases and 6 bases, there was a span of 10 bases. The germline gives CDR1 SGDLS, CDR2 YYNGEE. Systemic immunosuppression or a history of autoimmune disease excluded patients. Source: CD4+ or CD8+ T cells sorted from blood, taken in a trial of the OX40 agonist ivuxolimab. The clonotype originates from an adult with an advanced solid tumor such as melanoma, head and neck, liver or kidney cancer. The rearrangement joins TRBV9 to TRBJ2-1; no reliable D call. The CDR3 DNA is TGTGCCAGCAGCGTAGCTAGGACCGGCAATGAGCAGTTCTTC. It translates to CASSVARTGNEQFF.